The clone carrying this TCR beta chain was observed many times. Germline V lookup: CDR1 SQVTM, CDR2 ANQGSEA. This CDR3 is built from 16 residues. V shed 4 bases and J 5 bases; nucleotides not matched to a gene: 12. The template was RNA from unsorted bulk tissue. The normal lung tissue was taken more than 3 cm from the tumor edge. Newly diagnosed lung cancer patients had thoracic surgery in China, August–November 2014, without prior chemotherapy. The record originates from a study of tumor and adjacent non-tumor tissue in lung cancer. Study details: Histology: under 15 adenocarcinoma, a couple of squamous cell carcinoma, 1 small cell lung cancer. Aged about 31 to 80 years, patients included approximately 11 men and a few women with stage I to III disease. About 4.17 million productive TCRbeta reads were obtained per sample on average.

Three rounds of nested PCR, following a modified ARM-PCR protocol, produced the TCRbeta library. Using its own MiXCR run on the multiplex PCR reads, TCRdb lists one record per CDR3 protein. The sample lists roughly 43,000 distinct CDR3 sequences, 60% occurring once. The rearrangement joins TRBV29-1 to TRBJ2-1, with 9 bases identical to TRBD2. The sample was distant non-tumor lung tissue. This receptor was obtained from a man aged 50 to 60 with non-small cell lung cancer. DNA for the CDR3: TGCAGCGTTGTTCTCGGCGGGAGGGGCCCTAACAATGAGCAGTTCTTC. Encoded protein: CSVVLGGRGPNNEQFF.